Here is one T cell receptor beta chain with its context. Only in-frame clones appear in the TCRdb table, and some are missing; sequencing was by immunoSEQ multiplex PCR. The profile shows 200,000 or so clones, more than 85% of them singletons. The CDR3 runs to 13 residues. V dropped 7 bases and J dropped 1 base, with 10 bases sitting between them. The data are from a study of blood T cell repertoires in COVID-19. On the study more broadly: The analysed material was cDNA or gDNA that came from T cells, B-cell-depleted T cells, or PBMCs.

This TCR was recovered from a man aged 55 to 70 with acute or convalescent COVID-19. The sample was peripheral blood. The V and J genes are TRBV12-3 or TRBV12-4 and TRBJ1-1, with D possibly being TRBD1 (6 bases). DNA of the CDR3: TGTGCCAGCATCCGGACAGCGAACACTGAAGCTTTCTTT. Amino acids: CASIRTANTEAFF.